The present entry profiles one T cell receptor beta chain with its context. As handled by the study authors: By means of reference gene primer amplification, nucleated cell counts were estimated. The assay was immunoSEQ multiplex PCR, and TCRdb's table has in-frame clones only and misses some. For V, J and clone size, that table is used; D and trimming come from the DNA. The repertoire holds 130,000 or so clones, with approximately 80% as singletons. These data belong to a study of blood T cell repertoires in COVID-19. Study in general: COVID-19 samples collected from the United States, Italy and Spain covered acute and convalescent phases. Nucleic acid was either cDNA or gDNA, and it came from T cells, B-cell-depleted T cells, or PBMCs.

The germline V gene encodes CDR1 SGHNT and CDR2 YYREEE (reference sequence). J lost 7 bases, V lost 3 bases, and 4 bases had no gene match. The CDR3 has 14 residues. The sequencing sample was made of peripheral blood. This chain connects TRBV5-4 to TRBJ1-4; 9 bases align to TRBD1. This TCR was recovered from a woman in her sixties or seventies with acute or convalescent COVID-19. The CDR3 loop reads CASSSPGQGEKLFF. DNA for the CDR3: TGTGCCAGCAGCTCTCCGGGACAGGGTGAAAAACTGTTTTTT.